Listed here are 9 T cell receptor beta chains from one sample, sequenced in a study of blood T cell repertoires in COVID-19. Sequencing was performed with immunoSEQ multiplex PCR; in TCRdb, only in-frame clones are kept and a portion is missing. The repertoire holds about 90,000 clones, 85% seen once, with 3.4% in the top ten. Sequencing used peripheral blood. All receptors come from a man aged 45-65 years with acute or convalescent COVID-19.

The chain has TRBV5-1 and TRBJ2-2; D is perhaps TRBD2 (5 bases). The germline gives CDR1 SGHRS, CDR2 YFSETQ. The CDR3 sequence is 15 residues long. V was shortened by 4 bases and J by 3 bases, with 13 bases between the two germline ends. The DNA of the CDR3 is TGCGCCAGCAGCATGTCCGGGAAGGACACCGGGGAGCTGTTTTTT. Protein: CASSMSGKDTGELFF.

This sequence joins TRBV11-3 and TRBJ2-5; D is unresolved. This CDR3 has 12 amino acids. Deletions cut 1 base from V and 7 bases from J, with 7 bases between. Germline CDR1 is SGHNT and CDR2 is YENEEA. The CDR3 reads CASSLGPGTQYF. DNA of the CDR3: TGTGCCAGCAGCTTAGGCCCGGGGACCCAGTACTTC.

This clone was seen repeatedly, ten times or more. The CDR3 DNA follows: TGTGCCAGCAGCCAAGAGGGACTAGCGGGAACGAACACCGGGGAGCTGTTTTTT. This gives the protein CASSQEGLAGTNTGELFF. V usage is TRBV4-2 and J usage is TRBJ2-2; TRBD2 agrees at 13 bases. Germline V CDR1 and CDR2: LGHNA, YNFKEQ. V dropped 0 bases and J dropped 0; count of bases not matched to a gene: 1. The CDR3 totals 18 residues.

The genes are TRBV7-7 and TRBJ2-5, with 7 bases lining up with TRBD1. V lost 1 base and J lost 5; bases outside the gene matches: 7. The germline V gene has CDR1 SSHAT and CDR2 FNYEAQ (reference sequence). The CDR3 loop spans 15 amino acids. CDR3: CASSLEGTERETQYF. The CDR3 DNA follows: TGTGCCAGCAGCTTAGAGGGGACAGAGAGGGAGACCCAGTACTTC.

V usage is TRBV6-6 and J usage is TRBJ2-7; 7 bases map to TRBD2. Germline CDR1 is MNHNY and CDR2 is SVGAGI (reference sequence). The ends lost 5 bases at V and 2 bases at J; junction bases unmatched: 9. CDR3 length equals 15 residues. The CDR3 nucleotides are TGTGCCAGCAGTCACGGGGCTAGCGGACCCTACGAGCAGTACTTC. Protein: CASSHGASGPYEQYF.

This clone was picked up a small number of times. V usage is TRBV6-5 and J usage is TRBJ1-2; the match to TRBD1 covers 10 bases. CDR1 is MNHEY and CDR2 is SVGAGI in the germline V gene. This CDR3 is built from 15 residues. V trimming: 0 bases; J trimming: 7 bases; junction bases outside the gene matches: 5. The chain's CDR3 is CASSYSGTGVSGYTF. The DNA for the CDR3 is TGTGCCAGCAGTTACTCCGGGACAGGGGTTTCTGGCTACACCTTC.

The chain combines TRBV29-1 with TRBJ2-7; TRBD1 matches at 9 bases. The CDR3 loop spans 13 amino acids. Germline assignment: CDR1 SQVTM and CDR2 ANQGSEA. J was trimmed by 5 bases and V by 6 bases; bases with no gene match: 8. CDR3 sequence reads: CSVLGQGFNEQYF. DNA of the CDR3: TGCAGCGTATTGGGACAGGGATTCAACGAGCAGTACTTC.

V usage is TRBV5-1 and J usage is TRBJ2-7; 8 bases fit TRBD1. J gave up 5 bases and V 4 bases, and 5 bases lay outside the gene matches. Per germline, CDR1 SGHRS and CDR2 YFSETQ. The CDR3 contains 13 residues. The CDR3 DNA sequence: TGCGCCAGCAGCCCTGGACAGGGAAACGAGCAGTACTTC. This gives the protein CASSPGQGNEQYF.

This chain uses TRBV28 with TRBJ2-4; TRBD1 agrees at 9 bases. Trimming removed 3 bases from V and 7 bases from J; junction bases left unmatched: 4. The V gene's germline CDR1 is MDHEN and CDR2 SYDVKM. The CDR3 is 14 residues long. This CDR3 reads CASSFGDRENIQYF. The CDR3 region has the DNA TGTGCCAGCAGTTTTGGGGACAGGGAGAACATTCAGTACTTC.